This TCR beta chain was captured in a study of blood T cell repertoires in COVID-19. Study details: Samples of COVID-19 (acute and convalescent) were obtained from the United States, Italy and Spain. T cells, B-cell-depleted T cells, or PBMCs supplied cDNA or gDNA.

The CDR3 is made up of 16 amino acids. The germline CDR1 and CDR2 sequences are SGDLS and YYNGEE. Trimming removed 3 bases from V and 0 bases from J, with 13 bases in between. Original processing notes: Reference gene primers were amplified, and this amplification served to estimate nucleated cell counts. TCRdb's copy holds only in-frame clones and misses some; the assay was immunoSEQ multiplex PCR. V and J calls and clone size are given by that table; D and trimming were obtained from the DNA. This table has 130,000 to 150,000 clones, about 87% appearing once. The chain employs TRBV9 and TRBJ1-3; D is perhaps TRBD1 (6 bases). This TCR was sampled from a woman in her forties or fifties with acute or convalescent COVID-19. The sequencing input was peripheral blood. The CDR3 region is CASSGNRENSGNTIYF. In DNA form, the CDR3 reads TGTGCCAGCAGCGGAAACAGGGAGAACTCTGGAAACACCATATATTTT.